The 21 T cell receptor beta chains in this list originate from one sample, sequenced in a study of T-cell memory formation after mild COVID-19. Each CDR3 protein gets one entry after TCRdb re-called the 5' RACE reads with MiXCR. Of over 350,000 distinct CDR3 sequences listed, roughly 15% are singletons. The specimen was PBMCs or a T cell subset sorted from them (not recorded which). The receptors shown here come from a man aged 18 to 30 who had mild COVID-19 (a few samples of this study predate the infection). Cell type and time point are not known.

The chain carries TRBV20-1 and TRBJ1-4; TRBD1 agrees at 10 bases. Trimming cost V 4 bases and J 8 bases; bases outside gene matches: 7. The CDR3 runs 14 residues. Germline CDR1 reads DFQATT; CDR2 reads SNEGSKA (reference sequence). Here the CDR3 DNA reads TGCAGTGCTAAAATTCTGGACAGGGGGGAAAAACTGTTTTTT. This translates into CSAKILDRGEKLFF.

The rearrangement links TRBV5-7 to TRBJ2-7; 8 bases align to TRBD1. TRBV5-7 is an open reading frame, and its role is uncertain. Trimming at V came to 4 bases and at J to 2 bases, leaving 8 bases not matched to a gene. The CDR3 runs to 15 residues. The CDR3 here is CASSRRDRSAYEQYV. The CDR3 DNA is TGTGCCAGCAGCCGCCGGGACAGGTCCGCCTACGAGCAGTACGTC.

The chain links TRBV15 to TRBJ2-3; maybe TRBD1 (7 bases). The CDR3 has 15 amino acids. Germline V lookup: CDR1 LNHNV, CDR2 YYDKDF (reference sequence). V gave up 2 bases and J gave up 2 bases, with 11 bases separating them. The CDR3 loop reads CATSRQGGLTDTQYF. For the CDR3, the DNA is TGTGCCACCAGCAGACAGGGGGGACTCACAGATACGCAGTATTTT.

This clonotype was picked up a small number of times. CDR3 sequence (DNA): TGTGCCACCAGCAGAGATCCTGGTTCTGGCTACACCTTC. Amino acids: CATSRDPGSGYTF. This chain uses TRBV15 with TRBJ1-2; D unclear. The CDR3 length is 13 residues. Germline CDR1 LNHNV, CDR2 YYDKDF (reference sequence). Deletions cut 0 bases from V and 7 bases from J, with 9 bases between.

The rearrangement links TRBV6-5 to TRBJ1-4; 9 bases are shared with TRBD1. Germline values: CDR1 MNHEY, CDR2 SVGAGI. The CDR3 runs 14 residues. With 2 bases clipped from V and 5 bases from J, the junction kept 0 bases outside the gene matches. CDR3 amino acids: CASSYGTGNEKLFF. The CDR3 DNA reads as TGTGCCAGCAGTTACGGGACAGGGAATGAAAAACTGTTTTTT.

This clonotype was detected only a few times. V is TRBV5-1 and J is TRBJ2-7; 10 bases fit TRBD1. V lost 4 bases and J lost 5; bases outside the gene matches: 6. The CDR3 has 14 amino acids. Germline-derived CDR1 and CDR2 are SGHRS and YFSETQ. CDR3: CASSPGTGADEQYF. CDR3 DNA: TGCGCCAGCAGCCCCGGGACAGGGGCGGACGAGCAGTACTTC. The entire variable domain, with the rest obtained from reference TRBV5-1 and TRBJ2-7, is as follows: KAGVTQTPRYLIKTRGQQVTLSCSPISGHRSVSWYQQTPGQGLQFLFEYFSETQRNKGNFPGRFSGRQFSNSRSEMNVSTLELGDSALYLCASSPGTGADEQYFGPGTRLTVT.

This clonotype was picked up a small number of times. V gene TRBV5-1 combines with J gene TRBJ1-1, with D possibly matching TRBD1 (5 bases). Germline CDR1 reads SGHRS; CDR2 reads YFSETQ. The ends were cut back, 3 bases at V and 2 bases at J, with 23 bases in the middle. This CDR3 is 18 amino acids long. The CDR3 nucleotides read TGCGCCAGCAGCTCGGATCGAAGACAGCCGAGGGGTAACACTGAAGCTTTCTTT. Protein product: CASSSDRRQPRGNTEAFF.

V is TRBV4-1 and J is TRBJ2-3; maybe TRBD2 (6 bases). CDR3 length: 16 amino acids. Germline-derived CDR1 and CDR2 are MGHRA and YSYEKL. V lost 0 bases and J 1 base, leaving 11 bases between the germline ends. The CDR3 region has the DNA TGCGCCAGCAGCCAAGAGTGGGCTAGCGGCACAGATACGCAGTATTTT. Its translation: CASSQEWASGTDTQYF.

This clonotype was seen at least ten times. A junction boundary mismatches the germline segment, possibly from a read error. For the CDR3, the DNA is TGCGCCAGCAGCTTGGGTGGGGCGGGGCAGCCCCAGCATTTT. It is translated as CASSLGGAGQPQHF. V gene TRBV7-2 combines with J gene TRBJ1-5; D might be TRBD1 (5 bases). Germline V CDR1 and CDR2: SGHTA, FQGNSA. The CDR3 contains 14 residues.

This clonotype came up a few times. This chain joins TRBV11-2 and TRBJ2-1; D is perhaps TRBD2 (5 bases). Germline CDR1 and CDR2: SGHAT and FQNNGV. The CDR3 spans 14 residues. V lost 0 bases, J lost 2 bases, and 5 bases lay in between. CDR3 sequence: CASSLETTYNEQFF. The CDR3 DNA follows: TGTGCCAGCAGCTTAGAGACTACCTACAATGAGCAGTTCTTC.

This clonotype showed up just a few times. The chain has TRBV7-2 and TRBJ1-1; no clear D. CDR3 length: 15 residues. Looked up from germline, CDR1 is SGHTA and CDR2 is FQGNSA. Trimming left V 3 bases short and J 1 base short, with 12 bases between. As DNA, the CDR3 is TGTGCCAGCAGCTTCGGGTGGGCGGAGAACACTGAAGCTTTCTTT. This encodes CASSFGWAENTEAFF.

In its sample, this clonotype was seen many times. The J gene is TRBJ2-7, the V gene TRBV9; possibly TRBD2 for D (7 bases). The CDR3 covers 14 residues. V lost 4 bases to trimming and J lost 4 bases, with 15 bases between them. The germline gives CDR1 SGDLS, CDR2 YYNGEE. CDR3 DNA: TGTGCCAGCAGCTTAACCGGGGGGCTATACGAGCAGTACTTC. Its protein is CASSLTGGLYEQYF.

This chain links TRBV7-3 with TRBJ2-1; TRBD1 matches at 8 bases. V was pared by 5 bases and J by 7 bases, with 4 bases of the junction left unmatched. This CDR3 region has 13 residues. Germline-derived CDR1 and CDR2 are SGHTA and FQGTGA. CDR3 bases: TGTGCCAGCAGCGGACAGGGTTTGAATGAGCAGTTCTTC. Amino acid sequence: CASSGQGLNEQFF. Full variable domain (outside the CDR3, taken from reference TRBV7-3 and TRBJ2-1): GAGVSQTPSNKVTEKGKYVELRCDPISGHTALYWYRQSLGQGPEFLIYFQGTGAADDSGLPNDRFFAVRPEGSVSTLKIQRTERGDSAVYLCASSGQGLNEQFFGPGTRLTVL.

This sequence joins TRBV12-3 or TRBV12-4 and TRBJ1-5, with unresolved D. CDR3 length: 11 residues. With 3 bases removed from V and 10 bases from J, the gap between germline ends came to 7 bases. The CDR3 nucleotides read TGTGCCAGCAGTTTGGGGTCACCCCAGCATTTT. This translates into CASSLGSPQHF.

This clonotype was counted a few times. V usage is TRBV5-1 and J usage is TRBJ2-7; no firm D call. From germline, CDR1 is SGHRS and CDR2 YFSETQ. The CDR3 spans 11 residues. With 0 bases removed from V and 6 bases from J, the gap between germline ends came to 4 bases. The DNA of the CDR3 is TGCGCCAGCAGCTTGGAGGGCGAGCAGTACTTC. This gives the protein CASSLEGEQYF.

This sequence joins TRBV6-1 and TRBJ1-3; maybe TRBD1 (6 bases). Germline V gene data show CDR1 as MNHNS and CDR2 as SASEGT. CDR3 size: 15 residues. With 6 bases removed from V and 0 bases from J, the gap between germline ends came to 12 bases. The CDR3 loop reads CASRQRDTSGNTIYF. The CDR3 DNA sequence: TGTGCCAGCAGACAACGGGACACCTCTGGAAACACCATATATTTT.

The rearrangement links TRBV9 to TRBJ2-3; 8 bases fit TRBD2. Germline CDR1 and CDR2: SGDLS and YYNGEE. The V segment lost 4 bases and the J segment 12 bases; nucleotides outside the gene matches: 4. The CDR3 extends over 11 amino acids. CDR3 in amino acids: CASSSSGAQYF. DNA for the CDR3: TGTGCCAGCAGCAGTAGCGGGGCCCAGTATTTT.

This clonotype was seen only a few times. J is TRBJ2-2 and V is TRBV10-3; the D is unclear. This CDR3 is 12 amino acids long. The V gene lost 6 bases and the J gene lost 5 bases, with 7 bases spanning the gap. Germline V gene lookup returns CDR1 ENHRY and CDR2 SYGVKD. The CDR3: CAIRLQTGELFF. For the CDR3, the DNA is TGTGCCATCAGATTACAGACCGGGGAGCTGTTTTTT.

This clonotype was seen only a few times. The chain couples TRBV5-1 to TRBJ2-6; D not certain. Germline V gene data show CDR1 as SGHRS and CDR2 as YFSETQ. Trimming stripped 2 bases from V and 2 bases from J, with 5 bases between. The CDR3 sequence is 14 residues long. CDR3 loop: CASSLDPGANVLTF. The CDR3 nucleotides are TGCGCCAGCAGCTTAGACCCTGGGGCCAACGTCCTGACTTTC.

This clonotype was seen many times. CDR3 in DNA: TGTGCCAGCAGTTTAAGGGACAGGGGAGACGAGCAGTACTTC. Translating it yields CASSLRDRGDEQYF. The V gene is TRBV12-3 or TRBV12-4, the J gene TRBJ2-7; 10 positions agree with TRBD1. V lost 2 bases, J lost 5 bases, and 3 bases stayed unmatched. This CDR3 has 14 amino acids.

The chain uses TRBV6-4 and TRBJ2-3; 11 positions agree with TRBD1. Per the germline V gene, CDR1 is MRHNA and CDR2 is SNTAGT. This CDR3 has 15 residues. Trimming at V came to 6 bases and at J to 6 bases, leaving 8 bases not matched to a gene. Written as DNA, the CDR3 is TGTGCCAGCAGCCTCAGGACAGGGGGCCCGGATACGCAGTATTTT. This codes for CASSLRTGGPDTQYF.